The rows below give T cell receptor beta chains drawn from one sample of a study of T cells in localized non-small cell lung cancer. The table came from immunoSEQ multiplex PCR; TCRdb's copy has only in-frame clones and leaves some out. The sample records about 27,000 clones, around four fifths being singletons. The sample consisted of peripheral blood, taken before any cancer treatment. Receptors originate from a woman aged 35 to 70 with stage I lung adenocarcinoma. Each CDR3 is given with its conserved first and last residue. The order of the fields is V gene, clone size, D gene, J gene, CDR3 DNA, CDR3 protein. A D gene is named only where the DNA matches it firmly. Not every row has a clone size; where given, it reads once, few, many or a size class.

>TRBV11-2|-|TRBD2|TRBJ2-3
TGTGCCAGCAGCTTAGGACAAGCGGGGGTCACAGATACGCAGTATTTT
CASSLGQAGVTDTQYF
>TRBV5-1|-|TRBD2|TRBJ2-1
TGCGCCAGCAGCCCGGGACTAGCTCCCAATGAGCAGTTCTTC
CASSPGLAPNEQFF
>TRBV7-2|-|-|TRBJ1-2
TGTGCCAGCAGTCCTGACAGTCTAAACTATGGCTACACCTTC
CASSPDSLNYGYTF
>TRBV5-6|-|-|TRBJ1-2
TGTGCCAGCAGCTTTTTCAACGGCGGCTACACCTTC
CASSFFNGGYTF
>TRBV27|once|-|TRBJ1-2
TGTGCCAGCAGTTTAGCTGGGTATTATGGCTACACCTTC
CASSLAGYYGYTF
>TRBV7-2|-|TRBD2|TRBJ2-5
TGTGCCAGCAGCTCGAGCGGGGTCCAAGAGACCCAGTACTTC
CASSSSGVQETQYF
>TRBV11-3|-|TRBD2|TRBJ2-7
TGTGCCAGCAGCGACTTAGCGGGGGGGAGCTACGAGCAGTACTTC
CASSDLAGGSYEQYF
>TRBV29-1|-|-|TRBJ2-2
TGCAGCGCCGGTCTATTAGTAGCCGGGGAGCTGTTTTTT
CSAGLLVAGELFF
>TRBV9|-|-|TRBJ2-1
TGTGCCAGCAGCGTAGATTTGTATGAGCAGTTCTTC
CASSVDLYEQFF
>TRBV4-3|-|TRBD1|TRBJ1-3
TGCGCCAGCAGCAAGACAGGGCAAAGAAACACCATATATTTT
CASSKTGQRNTIYF
>TRBV29-1|-|-|TRBJ2-1
TGCAGCGGTCAGACAGAATCCTTGGGGGGTGAGCAGTTCTTC
CSGQTESLGGEQFF
>TRBV6-1|-|-|TRBJ1-2
TGTGCCAGCAGGACATCTAACTATGGCTACACCTTC
CASRTSNYGYTF
>TRBV5-1|-|-|TRBJ1-4
TGCGCCAGCAGCTTAGTTACAACTAATGAAAAACTGTTTTTT
CASSLVTTNEKLFF
>TRBV5-1|-|-|TRBJ2-5
TGCGCCAGCAGGTACAAAGAGACCCAGTACTTC
CASRYKETQYF
>TRBV4-3|-|TRBD2|TRBJ2-3
TGCGCCAGCAGCCCGCGGGGGGATGGGGATACGCAGTATTTT
CASSPRGDGDTQYF
>TRBV4-3|-|-|TRBJ2-1
TGCGCCAGCAGCCTCGAACTACCGGGGACCCTGAGAGACAATGAGCAGTTCTTC
CASSLELPGTLRDNEQFF
>TRBV5-1|-|-|TRBJ1-2
TGCGCCAGCAGCTTGGCGGCAGCGTCTACACCTAACTATGGCTACACCTTC
CASSLAAASTPNYGYTF
>TRBV27|-|-|TRBJ2-1
TGTGCCAGCAGCCATCAGAGGCGTGATGAGCAGTTCTTC
CASSHQRRDEQFF
>TRBV9|-|-|TRBJ2-1
TGTGCCAGCAGCGTAGACAACCCCAGGGGTGAGCAGTTCTTC
CASSVDNPRGEQFF
>TRBV5-5|-|TRBD1|TRBJ1-6
TGTGCCAGCTACCCGGACAGGGGGAATTCACCCCTCCACTTT
CASYPDRGNSPLHF
>TRBV6-5|-|TRBD1|TRBJ1-6
TGTGCCAGCAGTTACCAGACAGGGTCCGTTGGTTCACCCCTCCACTTT
CASSYQTGSVGSPLHF
>TRBV25-1|once|-|TRBJ2-7
TGTGCCAGCAGTGAAGGTGGCGGGTACGAGCAGTACTTC
CASSEGGGYEQYF
>TRBV7-9|-|TRBD1|TRBJ1-6
TGTGCCAGCAGGGGGGGACAGGGAAACTCACCCCTCCACTTT
CASRGGQGNSPLHF
>TRBV21-1|-|-|TRBJ2-2
TGTGCCAGCAGCAAGGCACAGGGGACGAACACCGGGGAGCTGTTTTTT
CASSKAQGTNTGELFF
>TRBV6-5|-|-|TRBJ1-4
TGTGCCAGCAGTTACTCGGGCCGACCTAATGAAAAACTGTTTTTT
CASSYSGRPNEKLFF
>TRBV2|-|TRBD1|TRBJ2-1
TGTGCCACCCTTGAGGGGGCTGGTGAGAATGAGCAGTTCTTC
CATLEGAGENEQFF
>TRBV5-1|few|-|TRBJ1-3
TGCGCCAGCAGCTTGTCCGGAAACACCATATATTTT
CASSLSGNTIYF
>TRBV19|-|-|TRBJ1-5
TGTGCCAGTAGTATAATCAGGCAGGACCATCAGCCCCAGCATTTT
CASSIIRQDHQPQHF
>TRBV2|-|-|TRBJ2-5
TGTGCCAGCAGTGAGTTGGCGGGGGCCAAGGAGACCCAGTACTTC
CASSELAGAKETQYF
>TRBV19|-|-|TRBJ1-4
TGTGCCAGTAGTATAGCGGCGGGGTCTAATGAAAAACTGTTTTTT
CASSIAAGSNEKLFF
>TRBV29-1|-|-|TRBJ2-7
TGCAGCGTTGCCGGGTCCTACGAGCAGTACTTC
CSVAGSYEQYF
>TRBV7-2|few|-|TRBJ2-3
TGTGCCAGCAGCTTAACTTACACAGATACGCAGTATTTT
CASSLTYTDTQYF
>TRBV18|-|TRBD2|TRBJ2-7
TGTGCCAGCTCACGAGGACTAGCGGGGAGCTACGAGCAGTACTTC
CASSRGLAGSYEQYF
>TRBV7-2|few|-|TRBJ1-2
TGTGCCAGCAGCTTACAGGGGTCGGATGGCTACACCTTC
CASSLQGSDGYTF
>TRBV5-1|-|-|TRBJ1-6
TGCGCCAGCAGCCTCGGACGGGTTAATAATTCACCCCTCCACTTT
CASSLGRVNNSPLHF
>TRBV19|-|-|TRBJ1-1
TGTGCCAGTGGCGGCACAGTGAACACTGAAGCTTTCTTT
CASGGTVNTEAFF